This TCR beta chain was captured by sequencing in a study of blood T cell repertoires in COVID-19. Turning to the study itself: There were acute and convalescent COVID-19 samples, and they came from the United States, Italy and Spain. PBMCs, B-cell-depleted T cells, or T cells provided the cDNA or gDNA that made up the material.

Using immunoSEQ multiplex PCR, the repertoire was profiled, and TCRdb retains in-frame clones only, with some absent. The data contain approximately 220,000 clones, roughly 89% of them singletons. CDR3 length: 12 residues. Germline V gene lookup returns CDR1 SEHNR and CDR2 FQNEAQ (reference sequence). Deletions cut 5 bases from V and 2 bases from J, with 6 bases between. Membership in each cohort depended on participant-reported clinical history. Input material: PBMCs or T cells enriched from blood (not recorded which). This clonotype was obtained from a woman in her forties who had recovered from COVID-19. V usage is TRBV7-9 and J usage is TRBJ2-5; D gene uncertain. The CDR3 DNA follows: TGTGCCAGCAGCATCAATCAAGAGACCCAGTACTTC. Protein sequence: CASSINQETQYF.